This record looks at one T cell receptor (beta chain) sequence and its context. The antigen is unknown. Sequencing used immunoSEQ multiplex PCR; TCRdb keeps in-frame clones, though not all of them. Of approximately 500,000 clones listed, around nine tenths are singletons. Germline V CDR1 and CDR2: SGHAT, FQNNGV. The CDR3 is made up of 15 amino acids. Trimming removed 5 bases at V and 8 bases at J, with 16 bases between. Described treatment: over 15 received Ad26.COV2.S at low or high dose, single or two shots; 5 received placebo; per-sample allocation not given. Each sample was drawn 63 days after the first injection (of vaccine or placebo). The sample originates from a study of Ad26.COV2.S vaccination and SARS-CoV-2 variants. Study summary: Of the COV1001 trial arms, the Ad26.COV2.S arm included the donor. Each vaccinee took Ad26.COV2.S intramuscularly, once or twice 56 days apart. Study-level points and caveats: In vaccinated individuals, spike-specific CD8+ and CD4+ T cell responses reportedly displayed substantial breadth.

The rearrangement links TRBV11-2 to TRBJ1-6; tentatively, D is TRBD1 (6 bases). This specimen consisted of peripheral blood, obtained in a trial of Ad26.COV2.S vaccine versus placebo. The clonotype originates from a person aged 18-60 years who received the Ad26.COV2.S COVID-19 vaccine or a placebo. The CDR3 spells CASSPISGQYSPLHF. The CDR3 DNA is TGTGCCAGCAGCCCCATTTCAGGACAGTATTCACCCCTCCACTTT.